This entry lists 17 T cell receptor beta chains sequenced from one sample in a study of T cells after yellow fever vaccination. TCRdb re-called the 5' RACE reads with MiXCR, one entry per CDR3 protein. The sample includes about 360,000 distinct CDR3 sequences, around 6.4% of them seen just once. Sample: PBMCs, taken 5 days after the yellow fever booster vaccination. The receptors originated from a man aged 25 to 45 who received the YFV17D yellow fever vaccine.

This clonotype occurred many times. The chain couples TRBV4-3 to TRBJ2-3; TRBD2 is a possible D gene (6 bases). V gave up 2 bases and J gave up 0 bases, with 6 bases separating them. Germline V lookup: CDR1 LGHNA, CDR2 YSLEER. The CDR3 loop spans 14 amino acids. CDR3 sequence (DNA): TGCGCCAGCAGCCAAACTAGCAGCACAGATACGCAGTATTTT. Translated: CASSQTSSTDTQYF.

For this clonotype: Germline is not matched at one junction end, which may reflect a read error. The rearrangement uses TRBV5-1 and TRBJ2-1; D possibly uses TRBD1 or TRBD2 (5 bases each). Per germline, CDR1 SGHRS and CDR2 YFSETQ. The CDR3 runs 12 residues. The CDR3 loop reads CDSSAPRDEQFF. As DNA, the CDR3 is TGCGACAGCAGCGCCCCCCGGGACGAGCAGTTCTTC.

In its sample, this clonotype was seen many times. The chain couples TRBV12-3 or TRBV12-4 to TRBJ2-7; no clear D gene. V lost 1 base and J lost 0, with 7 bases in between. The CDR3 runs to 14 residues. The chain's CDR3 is CASSLEPGSYEQYF. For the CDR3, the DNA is TGTGCCAGCAGTTTAGAACCCGGCTCCTACGAGCAGTACTTC.

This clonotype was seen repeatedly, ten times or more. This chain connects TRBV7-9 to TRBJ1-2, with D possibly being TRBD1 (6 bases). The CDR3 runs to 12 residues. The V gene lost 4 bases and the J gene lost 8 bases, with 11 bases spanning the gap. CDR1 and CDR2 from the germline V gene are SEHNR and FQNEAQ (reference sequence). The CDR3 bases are TGTGCCAGCAGCTCCAGGGGCTGGGGCTACACCTTC. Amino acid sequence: CASSSRGWGYTF.

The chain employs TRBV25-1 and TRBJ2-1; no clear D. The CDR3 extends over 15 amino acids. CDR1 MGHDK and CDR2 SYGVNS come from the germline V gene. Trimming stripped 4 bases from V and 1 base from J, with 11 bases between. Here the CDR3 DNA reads TGTGCCAGCAGTGTTGGGTCTGGTTCCTACAATGAGCAGTTCTTC. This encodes CASSVGSGSYNEQFF. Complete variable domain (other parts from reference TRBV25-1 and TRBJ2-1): EADIYQTPRYLVIGTGKKITLECSQTMGHDKMYWYQQDPGMELHLIHYSYGVNSTEKGDLSSESTVSRIRTEHFPLTLESARPSHTSQYLCASSVGSGSYNEQFFGPGTRLTVL.

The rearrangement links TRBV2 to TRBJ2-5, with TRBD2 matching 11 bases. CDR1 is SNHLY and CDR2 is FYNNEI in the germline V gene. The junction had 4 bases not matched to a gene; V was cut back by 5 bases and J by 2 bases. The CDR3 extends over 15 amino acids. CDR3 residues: CASSRTSGSQETQYF. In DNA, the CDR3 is TGTGCCAGCAGTCGGACTAGCGGGTCGCAAGAGACCCAGTACTTC.

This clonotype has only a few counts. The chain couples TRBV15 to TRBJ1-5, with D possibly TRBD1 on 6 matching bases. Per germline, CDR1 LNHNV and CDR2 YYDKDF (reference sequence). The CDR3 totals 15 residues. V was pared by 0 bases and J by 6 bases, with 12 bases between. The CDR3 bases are TGTGCCACCAGCAGAGATCGGCCAGGGGTTCAGCCCCAGCATTTT. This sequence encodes CATSRDRPGVQPQHF.

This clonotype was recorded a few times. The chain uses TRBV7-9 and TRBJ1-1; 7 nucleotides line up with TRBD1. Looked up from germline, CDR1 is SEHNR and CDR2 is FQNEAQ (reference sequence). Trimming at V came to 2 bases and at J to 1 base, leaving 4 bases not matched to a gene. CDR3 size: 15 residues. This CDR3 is CASSLRGQGNTEAFF. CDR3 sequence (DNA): TGTGCCAGCAGCTTAAGGGGGCAGGGGAACACTGAAGCTTTCTTT.

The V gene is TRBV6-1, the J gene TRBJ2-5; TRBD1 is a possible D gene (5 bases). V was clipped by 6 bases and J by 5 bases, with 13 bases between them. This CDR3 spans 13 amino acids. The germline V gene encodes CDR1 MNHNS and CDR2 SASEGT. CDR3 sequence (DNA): TGTGCCAGCAGCGTCAGGGTCTACGAGACCCAGTACTTC. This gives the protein CASSVRVYETQYF.

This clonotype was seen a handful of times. The CDR3 DNA reads TGTGCCAGCACCCTTAAGAGCGGCTATAACTACGAGCAGTACTTC. It codes for CASTLKSGYNYEQYF. J is TRBJ2-7 and V is TRBV5-5; TRBD2 might be the D (5 bases). The germline V gene has CDR1 SGHKS and CDR2 YYEKEE (reference sequence). V was cut by 6 bases and J by 3 bases, with 19 bases left in between. The CDR3 contains 15 residues.

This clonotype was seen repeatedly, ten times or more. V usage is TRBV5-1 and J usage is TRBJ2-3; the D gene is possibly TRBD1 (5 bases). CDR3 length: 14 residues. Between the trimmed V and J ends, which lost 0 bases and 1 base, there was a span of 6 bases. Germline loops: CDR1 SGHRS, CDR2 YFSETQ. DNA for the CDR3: TGCGCCAGCAGCTTGGCGACAGGCACAGATACGCAGTATTTT. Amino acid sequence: CASSLATGTDTQYF.

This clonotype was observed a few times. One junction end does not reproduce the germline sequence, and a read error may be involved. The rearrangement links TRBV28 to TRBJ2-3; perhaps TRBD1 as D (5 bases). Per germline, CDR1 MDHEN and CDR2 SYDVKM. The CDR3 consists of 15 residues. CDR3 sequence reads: CASSLGSQGSDTQYF. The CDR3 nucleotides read TGCGCCAGCAGTTTAGGTTCCCAGGGCTCAGATACGCAGTATTTT.

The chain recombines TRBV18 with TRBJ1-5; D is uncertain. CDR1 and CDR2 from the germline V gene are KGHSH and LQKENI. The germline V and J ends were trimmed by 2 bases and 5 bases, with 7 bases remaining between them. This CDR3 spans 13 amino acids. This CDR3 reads CASSPEVHQPQHF. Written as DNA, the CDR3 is TGTGCCAGCTCACCAGAGGTTCATCAGCCCCAGCATTTT.

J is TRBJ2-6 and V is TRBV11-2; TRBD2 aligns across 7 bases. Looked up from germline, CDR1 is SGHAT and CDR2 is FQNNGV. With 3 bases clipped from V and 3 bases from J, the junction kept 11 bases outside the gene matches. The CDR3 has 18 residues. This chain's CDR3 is CASSLTGFGGNGANVLTF. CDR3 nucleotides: TGTGCCAGCAGCTTGACTGGTTTCGGGGGGAATGGGGCCAACGTCCTGACTTTC.

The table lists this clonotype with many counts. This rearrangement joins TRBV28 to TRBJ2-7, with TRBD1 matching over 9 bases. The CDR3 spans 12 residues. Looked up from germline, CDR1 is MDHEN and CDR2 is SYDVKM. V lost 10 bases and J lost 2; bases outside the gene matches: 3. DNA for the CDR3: TGTGCCACCTGGGACAGGGCCTACGAGCAGTACTTC. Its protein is CATWDRAYEQYF. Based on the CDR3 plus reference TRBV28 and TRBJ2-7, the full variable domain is DVKVTQSSRYLVKRTGEKVFLECVQDMDHENMFWYRQDPGLGLRLIYFSYDVKMKEKGDIPEGYSVSREKKERFSLILESASTNQTSMYLCATWDRAYEQYFGPGTRLTVT.

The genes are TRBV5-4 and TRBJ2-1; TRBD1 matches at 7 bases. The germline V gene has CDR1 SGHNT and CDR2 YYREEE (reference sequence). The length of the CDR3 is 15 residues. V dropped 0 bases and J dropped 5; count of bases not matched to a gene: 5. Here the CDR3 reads CASSLVYRGDNEQFF. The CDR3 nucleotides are TGTGCCAGCAGCTTGGTCTACAGGGGTGACAATGAGCAGTTCTTC. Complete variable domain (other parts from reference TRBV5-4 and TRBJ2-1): ETGVTQSPTHLIKTRGQQVTLRCSSQSGHNTVSWYQQALGQGPQFIFQYYREEENGRGNFPPRFSGLQFPNYSSELNVNALELDDSALYLCASSLVYRGDNEQFFGPGTRLTVL.

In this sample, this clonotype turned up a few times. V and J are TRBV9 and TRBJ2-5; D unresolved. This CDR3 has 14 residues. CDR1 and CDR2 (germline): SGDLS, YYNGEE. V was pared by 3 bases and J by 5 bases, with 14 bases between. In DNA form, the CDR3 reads TGTGCCAGCAGCGCGACGGCAATATGGGAGACCCAGTACTTC. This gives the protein CASSATAIWETQYF.